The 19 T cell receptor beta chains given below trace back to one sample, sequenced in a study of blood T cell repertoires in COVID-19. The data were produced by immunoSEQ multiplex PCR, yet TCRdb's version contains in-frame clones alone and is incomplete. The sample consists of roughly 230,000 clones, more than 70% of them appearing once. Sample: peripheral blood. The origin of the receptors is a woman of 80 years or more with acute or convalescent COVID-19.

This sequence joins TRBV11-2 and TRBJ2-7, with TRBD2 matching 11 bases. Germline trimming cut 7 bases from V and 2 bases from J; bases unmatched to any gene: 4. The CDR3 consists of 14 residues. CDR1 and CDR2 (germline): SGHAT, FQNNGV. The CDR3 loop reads CASTRLAGTYEQYF. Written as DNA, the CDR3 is TGTGCCAGCACCCGACTAGCGGGGACCTACGAGCAGTACTTC.

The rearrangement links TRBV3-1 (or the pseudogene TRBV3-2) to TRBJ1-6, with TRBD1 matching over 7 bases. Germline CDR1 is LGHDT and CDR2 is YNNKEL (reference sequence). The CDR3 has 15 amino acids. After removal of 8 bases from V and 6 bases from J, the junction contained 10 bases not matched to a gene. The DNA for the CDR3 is TGTGCCAGCGGCTTTTACAGGGGTATTAATTCACCCCTCCACTTT. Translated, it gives CASGFYRGINSPLHF.

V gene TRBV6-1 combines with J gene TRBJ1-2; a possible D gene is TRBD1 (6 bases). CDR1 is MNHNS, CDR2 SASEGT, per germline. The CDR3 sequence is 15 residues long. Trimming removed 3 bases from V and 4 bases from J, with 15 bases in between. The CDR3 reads CASSDTGTRAYGYTF. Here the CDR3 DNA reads TGTGCCAGCAGTGATACAGGGACACGGGCCTATGGCTACACCTTC.

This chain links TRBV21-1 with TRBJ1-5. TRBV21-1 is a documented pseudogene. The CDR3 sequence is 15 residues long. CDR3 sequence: CASSKRGVCNQPQHF. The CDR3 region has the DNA TGTGCCAGCAGCAAACGGGGGGTATGCAATCAGCCCCAGCATTTT.

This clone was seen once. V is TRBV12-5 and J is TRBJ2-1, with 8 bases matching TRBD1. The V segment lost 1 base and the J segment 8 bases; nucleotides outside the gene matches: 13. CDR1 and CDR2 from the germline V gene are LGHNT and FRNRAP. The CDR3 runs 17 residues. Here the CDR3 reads CASGLDIRSGGSYEQFF. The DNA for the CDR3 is TGTGCTAGTGGTTTGGATATACGGTCAGGGGGCTCGTATGAGCAGTTCTTC.

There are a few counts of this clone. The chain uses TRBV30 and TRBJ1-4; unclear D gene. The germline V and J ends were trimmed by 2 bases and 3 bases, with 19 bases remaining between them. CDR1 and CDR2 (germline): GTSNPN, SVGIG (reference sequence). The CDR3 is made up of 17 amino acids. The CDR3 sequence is CAWSISLERRPNEKLFF. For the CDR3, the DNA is TGTGCCTGGAGTATCAGTCTCGAGCGGAGACCTAATGAAAAACTGTTTTTT.

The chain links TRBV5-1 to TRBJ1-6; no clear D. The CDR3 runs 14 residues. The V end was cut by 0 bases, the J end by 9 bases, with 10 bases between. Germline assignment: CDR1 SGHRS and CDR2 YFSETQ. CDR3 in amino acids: CASSLDGSGSPLHF. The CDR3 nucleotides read TGCGCCAGCAGCTTGGACGGGAGTGGTTCACCCCTCCACTTT.

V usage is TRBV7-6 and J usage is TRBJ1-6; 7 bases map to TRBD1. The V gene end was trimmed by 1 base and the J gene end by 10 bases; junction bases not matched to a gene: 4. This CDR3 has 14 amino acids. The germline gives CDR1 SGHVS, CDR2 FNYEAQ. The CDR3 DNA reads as TGTGCCAGCAGCTTAGGCGGACAGGAATCACCCCTCCACTTT. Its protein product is CASSLGGQESPLHF.

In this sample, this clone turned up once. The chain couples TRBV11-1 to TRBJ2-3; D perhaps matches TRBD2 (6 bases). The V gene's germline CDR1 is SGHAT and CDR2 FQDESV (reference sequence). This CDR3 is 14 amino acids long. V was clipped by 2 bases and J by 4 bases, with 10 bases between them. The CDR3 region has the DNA TGTGCCAGCAGCTTACGTTCTAGCGCAGATACGCAGTATTTT. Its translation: CASSLRSSADTQYF.

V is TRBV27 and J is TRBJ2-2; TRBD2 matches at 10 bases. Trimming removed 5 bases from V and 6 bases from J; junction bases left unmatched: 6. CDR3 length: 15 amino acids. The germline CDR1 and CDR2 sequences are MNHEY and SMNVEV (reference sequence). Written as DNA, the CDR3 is TGTGCCAGCAGTAAACTAGCGGGGTCGGCCGGGGAGCTGTTTTTT. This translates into CASSKLAGSAGELFF.

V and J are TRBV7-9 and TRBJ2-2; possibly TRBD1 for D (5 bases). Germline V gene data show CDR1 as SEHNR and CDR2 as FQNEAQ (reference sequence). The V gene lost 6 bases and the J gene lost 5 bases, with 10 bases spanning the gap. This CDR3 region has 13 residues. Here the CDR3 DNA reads TGTGCCAGCAGAAGTACAGGAACCGGGGAGCTGTTTTTT. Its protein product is CASRSTGTGELFF.

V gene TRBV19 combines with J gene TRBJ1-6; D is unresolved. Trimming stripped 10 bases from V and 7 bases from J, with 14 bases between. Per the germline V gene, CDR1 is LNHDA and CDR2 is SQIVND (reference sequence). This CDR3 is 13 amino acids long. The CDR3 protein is CATRGKLNSPLHF. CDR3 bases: TGTGCCACCCGAGGAAAACTCAATTCACCCCTCCACTTT.

The CDR3 sequence is CASSLGGTGKYEQYF. Written as DNA, the CDR3 is TGCGCCAGCAGCTTGGGGGGGACAGGGAAGTACGAGCAGTACTTC. The chain links TRBV5-1 to TRBJ2-7; 9 bases align to TRBD1. The CDR3 loop spans 15 amino acids. Trimming cost V 0 bases and J 4 bases; bases outside gene matches: 5. Germline V gene sequence: CDR1 SGHRS, CDR2 YFSETQ. Full variable domain (remainder filled in from reference TRBV5-1 and TRBJ2-7): KAGVTQTPRYLIKTRGQQVTLSCSPISGHRSVSWYQQTPGQGLQFLFEYFSETQRNKGNFPGRFSGRQFSNSRSEMNVSTLELGDSALYLCASSLGGTGKYEQYFGPGTRLTVT.

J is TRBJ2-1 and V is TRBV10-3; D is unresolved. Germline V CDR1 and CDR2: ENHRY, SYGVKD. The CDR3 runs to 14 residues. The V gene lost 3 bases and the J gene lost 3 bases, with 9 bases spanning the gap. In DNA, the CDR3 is TGTGCCATCAGTGAACAGAATCTCTACAATGAGCAGTTCTTC. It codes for CAISEQNLYNEQFF.

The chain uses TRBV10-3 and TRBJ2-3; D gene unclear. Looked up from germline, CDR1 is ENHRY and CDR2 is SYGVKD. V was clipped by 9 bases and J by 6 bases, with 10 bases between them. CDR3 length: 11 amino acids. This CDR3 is CAIKAVDTQYF. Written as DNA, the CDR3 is TGTGCCATTAAGGCGGTGGATACGCAGTATTTT.

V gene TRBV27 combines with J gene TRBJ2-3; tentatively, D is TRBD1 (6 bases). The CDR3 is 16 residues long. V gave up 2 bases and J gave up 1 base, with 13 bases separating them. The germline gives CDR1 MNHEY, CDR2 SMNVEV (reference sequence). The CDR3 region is CASSLAGQLGTDTQYF. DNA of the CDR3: TGTGCCAGCAGTTTAGCCGGACAGTTAGGCACAGATACGCAGTATTTT.

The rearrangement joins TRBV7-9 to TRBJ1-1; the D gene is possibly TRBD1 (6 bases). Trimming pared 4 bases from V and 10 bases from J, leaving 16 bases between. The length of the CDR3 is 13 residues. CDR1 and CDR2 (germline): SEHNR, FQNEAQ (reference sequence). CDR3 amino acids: CASSYLLGGSAFF. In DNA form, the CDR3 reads TGTGCCAGCAGCTACCTACTAGGGGGTTCAGCTTTCTTT.

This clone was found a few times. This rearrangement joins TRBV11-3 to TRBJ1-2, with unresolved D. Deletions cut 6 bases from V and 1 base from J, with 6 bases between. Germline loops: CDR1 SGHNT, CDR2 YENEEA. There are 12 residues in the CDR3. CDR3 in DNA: TGTGCCAGCAGTCAGGATAACTATGGCTACACCTTC. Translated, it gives CASSQDNYGYTF.

CDR3 nucleotides: TGTGCCAGCAGTGTCGGGACAGGTCTCAACTTCAACTATGGCTACACCTTC. Translating it yields CASSVGTGLNFNYGYTF. The chain employs TRBV27 and TRBJ1-2; 8 bases agree with TRBD1. Per the germline V gene, CDR1 is MNHEY and CDR2 is SMNVEV (reference sequence). This CDR3 is 17 amino acids long. The J segment lost 2 bases and the V segment lost 5 bases, leaving 13 bases of the junction unmatched.